The 10 T cell receptor beta chains reported below all come from one sample, sequenced in a study of T cell repertoires in cytomegalovirus infection. MiXCR was run by TCRdb on the reads, yielding one entry per CDR3 protein. This sample carries fewer than 550,000 distinct CDR3 sequences, approximately 17% of them seen once, and the ten largest clones take 24%. The sample taken for sequencing was CD8+ T cells from PBMCs. Receptors originate from a human donor in good health (CMV status not recorded). Some clones in this sample may be carry-over from other donors' samples.

This clonotype was seen a few times. This rearrangement joins TRBV7-9 to TRBJ2-1; D possibly matches TRBD1 or TRBD2 (5 bases each). Germline V gene lookup returns CDR1 SEHNR and CDR2 FQNEAQ (reference sequence). The CDR3 is made up of 18 amino acids. The V end lost 3 bases, the J end lost 7 bases, and 25 bases lay between the germline ends. CDR3 protein: CASSLAPPRPGPYNEQFF. The CDR3 nucleotides are TGTGCCAGCAGCTTGGCGCCCCCCCGGCCGGGACCATATAATGAGCAGTTCTTC.

This clonotype came up many times. The chain uses TRBV4-1 and TRBJ2-5, with TRBD1 as a possible D gene (6 bases). The germline CDR1 and CDR2 sequences are MGHRA and YSYEKL. This CDR3 has 19 residues. The V end lost 8 bases, the J end lost 4 bases, and 32 bases lay between the germline ends. CDR3 residues: CASERDNQTEIPGPETQYF. For the CDR3, the DNA is TGCGCCAGCGAACGGGACAACCAGACCGAAATTCCCGGGCCAGAGACCCAGTACTTC.

V usage is TRBV27 and J usage is TRBJ1-4; no definite D call. The germline V and J ends were trimmed by 6 bases and 0 bases, with 23 bases remaining between them. This CDR3 is 19 amino acids long. CDR1 is MNHEY and CDR2 is SMNVEV in the germline V gene (reference sequence). CDR3 in DNA: TGTGCCAGCAGGAAGAGGGTGGGCAACACGCGGGCAACTAATGAAAAACTGTTTTTT. Translating it yields CASRKRVGNTRATNEKLFF.

The chain employs TRBV9 and TRBJ2-3; weak D call: TRBD1 (5 bases). CDR1 and CDR2 (germline): SGDLS, YYNGEE. V dropped 0 bases and J dropped 5 bases, with 19 bases sitting between them. The CDR3 loop spans 17 amino acids. CDR3 bases: TGTGCCAGCAGCGTAGAGGCAGGGTGGGAAGTAGTAGATACGCAGTATTTT. Protein product: CASSVEAGWEVVDTQYF.

V usage is TRBV5-1 and J usage is TRBJ2-3; 10 bases are a match to TRBD2. This CDR3 is built from 16 residues. The trim removed 4 bases at V and 2 bases at J, leaving 7 bases unmatched. CDR1 is SGHRS, CDR2 YFSETQ, per germline. The CDR3 spells CASSRLGTSATDTQYF. CDR3 DNA sequence: TGCGCCAGCAGCCGGCTCGGGACTAGCGCCACAGATACGCAGTATTTT.

This clonotype has more than one count but fewer than ten. V usage is TRBV28 and J usage is TRBJ2-7; 8 nucleotides agree with TRBD1. Germline V lookup: CDR1 MDHEN, CDR2 SYDVKM. V shed 4 bases and J 0 bases; nucleotides not matched to a gene: 8. The CDR3 is made up of 16 amino acids. CDR3 DNA: TGTGCCAGCAGTTCCCATTGGGACAGGCCCTCCTACGAGCAGTACTTC. Translating gives CASSSHWDRPSYEQYF.

A few counts support this clonotype. The CDR3 sequence: CSVVPSNEQFF. DNA for the CDR3: TGCAGCGTTGTCCCCTCCAATGAGCAGTTCTTC. This chain links TRBV29-1 with TRBJ2-1; no clear D gene. Germline lookup yields CDR1 SQVTM and CDR2 ANQGSEA. Trimming took 4 bases from V and 6 from J, leaving 7 bases between them. The CDR3 covers 11 residues.

This clonotype was counted at least ten times. The V gene is TRBV4-1, the J gene TRBJ2-1; D is perhaps TRBD1 or TRBD2 (5 bases each). The CDR3 contains 12 residues. Germline CDR1 reads MGHRA; CDR2 reads YSYEKL. Deletions cut 4 bases from V and 6 bases from J, with 7 bases between. The CDR3 coding sequence is TGCGCCAGCAGCCGGGACCTCAATGAGCAGTTCTTC. Translating it yields CASSRDLNEQFF.

V gene TRBV27 combines with J gene TRBJ2-1; TRBD2 might be the D (6 bases). Trimming shortened V by 2 bases and J by 8 bases, and 16 bases separated the two germline ends. CDR1 is MNHEY, CDR2 SMNVEV, per germline (reference sequence). This CDR3 region has 15 residues. The chain's CDR3 is CASSLRGTDDDEQFF. DNA of the CDR3: TGTGCCAGCAGTTTACGCGGGACCGATGACGATGAGCAGTTCTTC.

Here the CDR3 DNA reads TGTGCCAGCAGTTTATCGAGTGCGGGGTACAATGAGCAGTTCTTC. Protein product: CASSLSSAGYNEQFF. The chain links TRBV27 to TRBJ2-1; the D gene is possibly TRBD2 (6 bases). V was clipped by 0 bases and J by 4 bases, with 10 bases between them. This CDR3 is 15 amino acids long. CDR1 MNHEY and CDR2 SMNVEV come from the germline V gene (reference sequence).